This T cell receptor (beta chain) was retrieved from a study of identical twins. Study-level results: The authors noted that invariant MAIT and iNKT cells could partly confound zero-insertion analyses.

This clonotype was observed at least ten times. Its antigen is not identified. Healthy Caucasians, and only they, were the donors. TCRdb redid the calling of the 5' RACE reads with MiXCR, one entry per CDR3 protein. This table holds approximately 700,000 distinct CDR3 sequences, approximately 6.1% found once. The V gene end was trimmed by 6 bases and the J gene end by 4 bases; junction bases not matched to a gene: 9. Per germline, CDR1 SQVTM and CDR2 ANQGSEA. This CDR3 spans 13 amino acids. The sequence was obtained from a young man in good health. The chain employs TRBV29-1 and TRBJ2-7; TRBD1 matches at 7 bases. Sequenced input: naive T cells sorted from blood. CDR3 amino acids: CSVRTGRVYEQYF. The CDR3, as DNA: TGCAGCGTCCGGACAGGACGGGTATACGAGCAGTACTTC.